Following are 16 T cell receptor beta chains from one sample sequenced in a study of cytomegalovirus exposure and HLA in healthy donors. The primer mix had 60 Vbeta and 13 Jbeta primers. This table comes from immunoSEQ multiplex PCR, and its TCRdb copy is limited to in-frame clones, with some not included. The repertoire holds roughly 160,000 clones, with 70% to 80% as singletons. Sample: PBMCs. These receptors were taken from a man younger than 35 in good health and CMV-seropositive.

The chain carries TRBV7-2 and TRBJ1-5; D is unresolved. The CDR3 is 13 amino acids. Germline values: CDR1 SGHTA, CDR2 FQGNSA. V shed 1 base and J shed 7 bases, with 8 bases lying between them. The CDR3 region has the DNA TGTGCCAGCAGCTTAGGACTTAGACAGCCCCAGCATTTT. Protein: CASSLGLRQPQHF.

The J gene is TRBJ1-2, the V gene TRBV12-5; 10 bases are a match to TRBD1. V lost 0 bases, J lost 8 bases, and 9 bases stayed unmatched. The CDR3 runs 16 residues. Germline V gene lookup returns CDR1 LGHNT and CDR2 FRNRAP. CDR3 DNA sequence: TGTGCTAGTGGTTTGGTTCCGACAGGGGGCGCGGAGGGCTACACCTTC. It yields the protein CASGLVPTGGAEGYTF. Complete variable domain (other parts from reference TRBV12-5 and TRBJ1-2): DARVTQTPRHKVTEMGQEVTMRCQPILGHNTVFWYRQTMMQGLELLAYFRNRAPLDDSGMPKDRFSAEMPDATLATLKIQPSEPRDSAVYFCASGLVPTGGAEGYTFGSGTRLTVV.

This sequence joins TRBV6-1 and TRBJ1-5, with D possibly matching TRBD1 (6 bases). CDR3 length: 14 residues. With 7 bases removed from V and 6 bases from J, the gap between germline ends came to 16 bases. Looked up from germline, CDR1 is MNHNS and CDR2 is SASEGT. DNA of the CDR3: TGTGCCAGCACCGAGGTCGGGGGGCTTCAGCCCCAGCATTTT. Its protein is CASTEVGGLQPQHF.

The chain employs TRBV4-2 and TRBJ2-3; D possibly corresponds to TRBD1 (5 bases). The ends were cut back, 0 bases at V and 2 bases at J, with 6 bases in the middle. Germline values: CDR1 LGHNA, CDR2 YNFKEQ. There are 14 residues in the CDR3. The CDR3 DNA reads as TGTGCCAGCAGCCAAGAGACAGACACAGATACGCAGTATTTT. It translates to CASSQETDTDTQYF.

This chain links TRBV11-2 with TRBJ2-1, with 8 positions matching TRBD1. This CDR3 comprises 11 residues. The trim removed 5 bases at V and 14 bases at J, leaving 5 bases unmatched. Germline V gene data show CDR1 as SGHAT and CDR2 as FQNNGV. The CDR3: CASSMWTGKFF. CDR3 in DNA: TGTGCCAGCAGCATGTGGACAGGGAAGTTCTTC.

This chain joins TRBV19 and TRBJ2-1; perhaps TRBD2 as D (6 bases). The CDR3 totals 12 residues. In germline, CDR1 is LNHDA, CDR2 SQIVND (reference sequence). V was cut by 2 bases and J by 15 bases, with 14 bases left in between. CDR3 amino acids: CASSIRRDNLFF. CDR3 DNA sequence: TGTGCCAGTAGTATACGGCGGGATAATCTGTTCTTC.

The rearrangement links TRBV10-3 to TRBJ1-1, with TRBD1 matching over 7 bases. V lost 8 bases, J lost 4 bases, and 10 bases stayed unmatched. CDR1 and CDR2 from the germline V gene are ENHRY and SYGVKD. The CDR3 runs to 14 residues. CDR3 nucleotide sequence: TGTGCCATCGCTCAGGGGGGCCGCGTCACTGAAGCTTTCTTT. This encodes CAIAQGGRVTEAFF.

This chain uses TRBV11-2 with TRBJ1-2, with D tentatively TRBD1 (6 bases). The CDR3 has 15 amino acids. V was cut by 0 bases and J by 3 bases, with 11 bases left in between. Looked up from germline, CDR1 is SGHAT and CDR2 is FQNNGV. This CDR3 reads CASSLDAGAHYGYTF. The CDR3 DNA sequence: TGTGCCAGCAGCTTAGACGCAGGGGCCCACTATGGCTACACCTTC.

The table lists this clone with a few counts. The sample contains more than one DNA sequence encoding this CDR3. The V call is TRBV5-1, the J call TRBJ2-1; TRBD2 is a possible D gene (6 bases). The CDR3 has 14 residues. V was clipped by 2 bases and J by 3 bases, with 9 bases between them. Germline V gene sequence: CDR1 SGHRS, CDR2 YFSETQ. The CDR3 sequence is CASSLTGDYNEQFF. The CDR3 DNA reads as TGCGCCAGCAGCTTAACGGGGGACTACAATGAGCAGTTCTTC.

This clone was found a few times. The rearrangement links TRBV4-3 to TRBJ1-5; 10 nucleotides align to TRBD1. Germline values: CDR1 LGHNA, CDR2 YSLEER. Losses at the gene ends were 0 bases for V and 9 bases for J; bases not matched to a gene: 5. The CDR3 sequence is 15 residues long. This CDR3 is CASSQDSGTGVPQHF. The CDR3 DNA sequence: TGCGCCAGCAGCCAAGACTCCGGGACAGGGGTGCCCCAGCATTTT.

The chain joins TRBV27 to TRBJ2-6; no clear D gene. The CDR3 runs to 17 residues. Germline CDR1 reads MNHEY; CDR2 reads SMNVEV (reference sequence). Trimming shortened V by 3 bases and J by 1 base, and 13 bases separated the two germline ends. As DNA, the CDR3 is TGTGCCAGCAGTTTTGGCGGTTCTCGGTCTGGGGCCAACGTCCTGACTTTC. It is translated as CASSFGGSRSGANVLTF.

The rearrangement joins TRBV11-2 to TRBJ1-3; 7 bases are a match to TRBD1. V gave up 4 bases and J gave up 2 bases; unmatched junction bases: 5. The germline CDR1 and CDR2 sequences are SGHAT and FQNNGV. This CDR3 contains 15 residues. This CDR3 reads CASSSDRTTGNTIYF. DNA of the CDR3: TGTGCCAGCAGCTCGGACAGGACAACTGGAAACACCATATATTTT.

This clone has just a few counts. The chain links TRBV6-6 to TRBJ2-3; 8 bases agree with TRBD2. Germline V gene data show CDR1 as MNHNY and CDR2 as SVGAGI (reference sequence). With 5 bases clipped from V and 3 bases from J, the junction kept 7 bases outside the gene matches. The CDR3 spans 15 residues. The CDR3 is CASSPSSGGTDTQYF. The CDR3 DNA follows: TGTGCCAGCAGTCCCTCGAGCGGGGGTACAGATACGCAGTATTTT.

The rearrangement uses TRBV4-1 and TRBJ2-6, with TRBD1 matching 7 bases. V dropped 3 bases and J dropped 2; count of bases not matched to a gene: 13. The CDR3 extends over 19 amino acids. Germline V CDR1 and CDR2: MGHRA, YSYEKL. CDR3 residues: CASSQTGTVLSPGANVLTF. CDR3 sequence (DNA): TGCGCCAGCAGCCAGACCGGGACAGTACTTTCCCCTGGGGCCAACGTCCTGACTTTC.

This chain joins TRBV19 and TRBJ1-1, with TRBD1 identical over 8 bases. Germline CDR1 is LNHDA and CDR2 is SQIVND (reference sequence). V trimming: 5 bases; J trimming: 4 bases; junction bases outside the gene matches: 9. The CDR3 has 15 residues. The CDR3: CASSPTGGGFTEAFF. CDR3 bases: TGTGCCAGTAGTCCTACAGGGGGAGGTTTCACTGAAGCTTTCTTT.

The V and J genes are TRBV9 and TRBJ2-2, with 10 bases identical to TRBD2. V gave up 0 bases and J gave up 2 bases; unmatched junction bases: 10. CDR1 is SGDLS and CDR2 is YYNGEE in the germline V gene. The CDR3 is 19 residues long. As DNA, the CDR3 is TGTGCCAGCAGCGTAGATCCCCCAGGACTAGCGGAAAACACCGGGGAGCTGTTTTTT. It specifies CASSVDPPGLAENTGELFF. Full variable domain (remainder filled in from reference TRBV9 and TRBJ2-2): DSGVTQTPKHLITATGQRVTLRCSPRSGDLSVYWYQQSLDQGLQFLIQYYNGEERAKGNILERFSAQQFPDLHSELNLSSLELGDSALYFCASSVDPPGLAENTGELFFGEGSRLTVL.